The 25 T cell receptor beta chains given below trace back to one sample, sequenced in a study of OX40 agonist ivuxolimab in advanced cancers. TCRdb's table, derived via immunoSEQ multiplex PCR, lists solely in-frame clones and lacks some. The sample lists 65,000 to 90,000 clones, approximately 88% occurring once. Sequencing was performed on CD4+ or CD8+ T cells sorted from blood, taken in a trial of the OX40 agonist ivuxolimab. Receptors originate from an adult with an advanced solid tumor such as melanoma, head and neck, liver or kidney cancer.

The CDR3 here is CASSGGAYNEQFF. The DNA of the CDR3 is TGCGCCAGCAGCGGGGGCGCCTACAATGAGCAGTTCTTC. This chain uses TRBV10-2 with TRBJ2-1; D could derive from TRBD1 or TRBD2 (6 bases each). The CDR3 totals 13 residues. The V end was cut by 6 bases, the J end by 2 bases, with 8 bases between. The V gene's germline CDR1 is WSHSY and CDR2 SAAADI.

CDR3 sequence (DNA): TGTGCCAGCCGTAGCCTCGACAATGAGCAGTTCTTC. It codes for CASRSLDNEQFF. The chain recombines TRBV2 with TRBJ2-1, with D unclear. CDR3 length: 12 residues. V was trimmed by 8 bases and J by 5 bases, leaving 10 bases between them. Germline V gives CDR1 SNHLY, CDR2 FYNNEI.

Here the CDR3 reads CAISFQGVANYGYTF. CDR3 DNA sequence: TGTGCCATCAGTTTTCAGGGGGTAGCTAACTATGGCTACACCTTC. V gene TRBV10-3 combines with J gene TRBJ1-2; TRBD1 aligns across 7 bases. J gave up 0 bases and V 5 bases, and 6 bases lay outside the gene matches. Germline lookup yields CDR1 ENHRY and CDR2 SYGVKD. The CDR3 runs to 15 residues.

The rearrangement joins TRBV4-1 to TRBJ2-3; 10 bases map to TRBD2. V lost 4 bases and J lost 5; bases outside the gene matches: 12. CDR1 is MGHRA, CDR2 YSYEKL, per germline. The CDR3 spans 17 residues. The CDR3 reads CASSPIRTAGGGDTQYF. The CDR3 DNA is TGCGCCAGCAGCCCGATACGAACAGCGGGGGGGGGAGATACGCAGTATTTT.

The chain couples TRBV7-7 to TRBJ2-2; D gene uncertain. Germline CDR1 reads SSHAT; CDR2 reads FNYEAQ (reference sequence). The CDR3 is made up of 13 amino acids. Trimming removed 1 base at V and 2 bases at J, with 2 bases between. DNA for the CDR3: TGTGCCAGCAGCTTAGGAAACACCGGGGAGCTGTTTTTT. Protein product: CASSLGNTGELFF.

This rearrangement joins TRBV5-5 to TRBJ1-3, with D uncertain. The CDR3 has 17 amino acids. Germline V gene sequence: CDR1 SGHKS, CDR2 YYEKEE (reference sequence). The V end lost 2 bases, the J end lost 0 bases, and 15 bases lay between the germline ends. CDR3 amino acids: CASSLTVGGFSGNTIYF. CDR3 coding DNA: TGTGCCAGCAGCTTAACGGTCGGCGGATTCTCTGGAAACACCATATATTTT.

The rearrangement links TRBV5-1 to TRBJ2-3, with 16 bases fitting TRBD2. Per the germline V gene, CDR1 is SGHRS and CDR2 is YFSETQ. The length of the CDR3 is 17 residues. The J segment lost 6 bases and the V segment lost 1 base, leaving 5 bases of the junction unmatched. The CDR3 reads CASSLMGLAGGSDTQYF. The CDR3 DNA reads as TGCGCCAGCAGCTTGATGGGACTAGCGGGGGGGTCTGATACGCAGTATTTT.

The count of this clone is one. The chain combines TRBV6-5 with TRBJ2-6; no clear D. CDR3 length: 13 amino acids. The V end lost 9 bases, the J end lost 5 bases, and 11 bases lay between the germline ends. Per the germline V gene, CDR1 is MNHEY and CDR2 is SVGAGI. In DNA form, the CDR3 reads TGTGCCAGTAGCCCTCCCTGGGCCAACGTCCTGACTTTC. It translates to CASSPPWANVLTF.

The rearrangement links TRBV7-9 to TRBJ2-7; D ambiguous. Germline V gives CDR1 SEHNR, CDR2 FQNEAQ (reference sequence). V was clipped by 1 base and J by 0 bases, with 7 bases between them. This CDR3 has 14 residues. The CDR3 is CASSLGTASYEQYF. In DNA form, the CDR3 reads TGTGCCAGCAGCTTAGGGACGGCCTCCTACGAGCAGTACTTC.

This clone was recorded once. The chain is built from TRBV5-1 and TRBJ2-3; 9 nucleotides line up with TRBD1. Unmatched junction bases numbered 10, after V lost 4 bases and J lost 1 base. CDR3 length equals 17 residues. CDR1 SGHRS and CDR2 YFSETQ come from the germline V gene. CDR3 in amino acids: CASSPEQGASGTDTQYF. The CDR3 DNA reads TGCGCCAGCAGCCCTGAACAGGGGGCCTCTGGCACAGATACGCAGTATTTT.

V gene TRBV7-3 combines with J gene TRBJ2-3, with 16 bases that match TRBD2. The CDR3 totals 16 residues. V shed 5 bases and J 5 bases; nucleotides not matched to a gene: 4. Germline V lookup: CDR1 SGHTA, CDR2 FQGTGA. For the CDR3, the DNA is TGTGCCAGCAGCGTCGGGACTAGCGGGGGGGTAGATACGCAGTATTTT. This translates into CASSVGTSGGVDTQYF.

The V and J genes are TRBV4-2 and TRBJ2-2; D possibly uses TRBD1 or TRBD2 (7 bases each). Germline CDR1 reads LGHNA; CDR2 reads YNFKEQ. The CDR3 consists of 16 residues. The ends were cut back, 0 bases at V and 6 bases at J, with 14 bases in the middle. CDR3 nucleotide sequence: TGTGCCAGCAGCCAAGAGGCGACAGGGAGGGCCGGGGAGCTGTTTTTT. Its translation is CASSQEATGRAGELFF.

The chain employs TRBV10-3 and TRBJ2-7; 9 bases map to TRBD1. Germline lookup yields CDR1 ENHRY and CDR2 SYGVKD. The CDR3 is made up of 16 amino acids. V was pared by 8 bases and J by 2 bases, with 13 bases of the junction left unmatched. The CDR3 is CAIGTGTGSNPYEQYV. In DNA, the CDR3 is TGTGCCATCGGGACCGGGACAGGGTCCAACCCCTACGAGCAGTACGTC.

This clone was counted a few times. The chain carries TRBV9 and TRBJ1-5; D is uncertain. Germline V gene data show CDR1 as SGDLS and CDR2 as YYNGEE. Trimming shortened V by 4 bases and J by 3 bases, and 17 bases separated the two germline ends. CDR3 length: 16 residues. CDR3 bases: TGTGCCAGCAGCCCTGAAGCCGGGAGCAACAATCAGCCCCAGCATTTT. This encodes CASSPEAGSNNQPQHF.

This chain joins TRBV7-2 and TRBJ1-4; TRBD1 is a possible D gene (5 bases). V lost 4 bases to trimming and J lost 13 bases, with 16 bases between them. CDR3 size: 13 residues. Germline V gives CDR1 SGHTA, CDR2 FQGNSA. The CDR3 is CASSSGTYSGLFF. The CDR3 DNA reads TGTGCCAGCAGCTCAGGGACTTATTCAGGACTGTTTTTT.

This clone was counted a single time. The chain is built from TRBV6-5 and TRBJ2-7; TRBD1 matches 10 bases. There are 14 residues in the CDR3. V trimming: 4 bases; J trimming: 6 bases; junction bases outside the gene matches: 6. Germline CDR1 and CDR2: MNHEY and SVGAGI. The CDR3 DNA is TGTGCCAGCAGTTGGGGGACAGGGGATCGCGAGCAGTACTTC. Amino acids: CASSWGTGDREQYF.

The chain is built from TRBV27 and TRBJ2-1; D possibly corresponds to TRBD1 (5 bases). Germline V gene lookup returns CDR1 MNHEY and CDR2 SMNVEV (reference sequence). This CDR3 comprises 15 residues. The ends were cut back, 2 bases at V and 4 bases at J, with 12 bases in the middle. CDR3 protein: CASSLQGTNYNEQFF. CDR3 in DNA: TGTGCCAGCAGTTTACAGGGTACGAATTACAATGAGCAGTTCTTC.

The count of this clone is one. CDR3 nucleotides: TGTGCCAGCAGAGCTTTCGGGGGGCCTTTTGGGGAGCTGTTTTTT. Translated: CASRAFGGPFGELFF. This chain links TRBV6-6 with TRBJ2-2; a weak D match, TRBD2 (7 bases). V was cut by 6 bases and J by 8 bases, with 19 bases left in between. Germline values: CDR1 MNHNY, CDR2 SVGAGI (reference sequence). The CDR3 sequence is 15 residues long.

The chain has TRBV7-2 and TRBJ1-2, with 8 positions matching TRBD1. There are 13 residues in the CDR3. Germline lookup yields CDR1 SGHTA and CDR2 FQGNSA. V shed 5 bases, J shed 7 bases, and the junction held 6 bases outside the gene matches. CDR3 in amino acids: CASSQDRDSGYTF. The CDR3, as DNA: TGTGCCAGCAGCCAGGACAGGGATTCTGGCTACACCTTC.

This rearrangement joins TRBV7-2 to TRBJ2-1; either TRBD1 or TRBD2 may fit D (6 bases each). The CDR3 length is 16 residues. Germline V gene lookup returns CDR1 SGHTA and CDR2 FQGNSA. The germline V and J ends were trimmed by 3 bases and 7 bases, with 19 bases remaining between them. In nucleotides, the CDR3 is TGTGCCAGCAGCTTCTCGGTTCCGGGGGCGGGTAATGAGCAGTTCTTC. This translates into CASSFSVPGAGNEQFF.

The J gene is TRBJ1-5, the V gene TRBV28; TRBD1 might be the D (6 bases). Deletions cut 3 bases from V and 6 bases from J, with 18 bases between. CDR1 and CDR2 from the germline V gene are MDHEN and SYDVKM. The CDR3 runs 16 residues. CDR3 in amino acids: CASSFLLQGEGQPQHF. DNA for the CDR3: TGTGCCAGCAGTTTCCTATTACAGGGAGAAGGTCAGCCCCAGCATTTT. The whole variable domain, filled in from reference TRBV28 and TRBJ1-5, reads DVKVTQSSRYLVKRTGEKVFLECVQDMDHENMFWYRQDPGLGLRLIYFSYDVKMKEKGDIPEGYSVSREKKERFSLILESASTNQTSMYLCASSFLLQGEGQPQHFGDGTRLSIL.

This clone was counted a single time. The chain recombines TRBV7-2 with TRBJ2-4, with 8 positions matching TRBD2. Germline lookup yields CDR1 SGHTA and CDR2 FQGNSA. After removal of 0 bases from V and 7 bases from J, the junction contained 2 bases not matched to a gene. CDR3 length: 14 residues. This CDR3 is CASSLAGGANIQYF. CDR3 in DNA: TGTGCCAGCAGCTTAGCCGGGGGGGCGAACATTCAGTACTTC.

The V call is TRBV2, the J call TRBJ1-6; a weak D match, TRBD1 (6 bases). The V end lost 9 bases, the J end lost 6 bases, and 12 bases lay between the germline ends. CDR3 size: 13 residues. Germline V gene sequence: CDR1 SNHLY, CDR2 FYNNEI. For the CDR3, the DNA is TGTGCCAGACAGGGTGCGCGTAATTCACCCCTCCACTTT. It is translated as CARQGARNSPLHF.

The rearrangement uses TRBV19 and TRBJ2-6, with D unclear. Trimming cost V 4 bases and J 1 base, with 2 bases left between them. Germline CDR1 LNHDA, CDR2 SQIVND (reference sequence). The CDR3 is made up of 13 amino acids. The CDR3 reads CASSTSGANVLTF. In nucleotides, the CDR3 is TGTGCCAGTAGTACTTCTGGGGCCAACGTCCTGACTTTC.

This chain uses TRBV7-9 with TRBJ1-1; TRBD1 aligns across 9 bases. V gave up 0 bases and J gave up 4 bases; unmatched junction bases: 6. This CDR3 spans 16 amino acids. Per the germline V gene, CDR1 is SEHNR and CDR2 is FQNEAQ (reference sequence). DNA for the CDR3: TGTGCCAGCAGCTTAGCTGGGACAGGGAGGGTCACTGAAGCTTTCTTT. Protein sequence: CASSLAGTGRVTEAFF.